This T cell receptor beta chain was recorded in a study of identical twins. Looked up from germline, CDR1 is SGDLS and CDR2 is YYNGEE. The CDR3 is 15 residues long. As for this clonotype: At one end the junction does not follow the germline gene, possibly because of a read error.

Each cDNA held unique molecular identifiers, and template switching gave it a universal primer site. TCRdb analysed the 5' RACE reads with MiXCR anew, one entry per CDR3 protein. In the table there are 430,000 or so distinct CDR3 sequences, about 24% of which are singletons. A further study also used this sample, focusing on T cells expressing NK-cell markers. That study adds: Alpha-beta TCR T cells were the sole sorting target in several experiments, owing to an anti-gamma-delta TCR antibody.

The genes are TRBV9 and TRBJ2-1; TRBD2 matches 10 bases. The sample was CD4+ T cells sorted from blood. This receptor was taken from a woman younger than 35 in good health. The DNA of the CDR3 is TGTGCCAGCAGCGGGAAGGGACTAGCGTACAATGAGCAGCTCTTC. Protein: CASSGKGLAYNEQLF. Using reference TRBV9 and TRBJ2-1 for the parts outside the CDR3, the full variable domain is DSGVTQTPKHLITATGQRVTLRCSPRSGDLSVYWYQQSLDQGLQFLIQYYNGEERAKGNILERFSAQQFPDLHSELNLSSLELGDSALYFCASSGKGLAYNEQLFGPGTRLTVL.